This T cell receptor (beta chain) is drawn from a study of siplizumab effects on memory and regulatory T cells. Libraries were prepared by immunoSEQ multiplex PCR; TCRdb keeps only in-frame clonotypes and omits some of them. The sample yields roughly 60,000 clones, 96% seen once. The source material was naive CD8+ T cells sorted from blood. This receptor was taken from a human donor in good health.

CDR3 sequence (DNA): TGTGCCACCAGCAGAGGTCCGGCCGCCGTGGGGGATCAGCCCCAGCATTTT. As protein: CATSRGPAAVGDQPQHF. The V and J genes are TRBV15 and TRBJ1-5; a weak D match, TRBD1 (5 bases). The length of the CDR3 is 17 residues. V dropped 1 base and J dropped 5 bases, with 18 bases sitting between them. Germline V lookup: CDR1 LNHNV, CDR2 YYDKDF (reference sequence).